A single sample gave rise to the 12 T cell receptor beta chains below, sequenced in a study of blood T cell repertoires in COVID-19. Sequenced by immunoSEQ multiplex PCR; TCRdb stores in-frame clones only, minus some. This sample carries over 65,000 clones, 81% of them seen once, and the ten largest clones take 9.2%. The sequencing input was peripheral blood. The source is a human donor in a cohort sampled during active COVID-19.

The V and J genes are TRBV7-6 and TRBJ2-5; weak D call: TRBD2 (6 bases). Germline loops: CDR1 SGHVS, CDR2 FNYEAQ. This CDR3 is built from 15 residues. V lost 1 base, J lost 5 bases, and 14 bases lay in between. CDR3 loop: CASSLGGGSKETQYF. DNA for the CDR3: TGTGCCAGCAGCTTAGGTGGAGGGAGTAAGGAGACCCAGTACTTC.

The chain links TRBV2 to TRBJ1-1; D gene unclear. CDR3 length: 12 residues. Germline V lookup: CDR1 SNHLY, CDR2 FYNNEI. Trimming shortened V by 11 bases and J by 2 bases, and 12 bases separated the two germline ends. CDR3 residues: CAPVRVNTEAFF. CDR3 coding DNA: TGTGCCCCGGTCCGTGTAAACACTGAAGCTTTCTTT.

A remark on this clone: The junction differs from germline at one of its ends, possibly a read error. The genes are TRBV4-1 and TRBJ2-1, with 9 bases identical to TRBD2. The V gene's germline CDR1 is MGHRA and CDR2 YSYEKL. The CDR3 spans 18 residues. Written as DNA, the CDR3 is TGCGCCAGCAGCCAAGATGGCCCGTTCTTAAGCGGGAGGAATGAGGAGTTCTTC. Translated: CASSQDGPFLSGRNEEFF.

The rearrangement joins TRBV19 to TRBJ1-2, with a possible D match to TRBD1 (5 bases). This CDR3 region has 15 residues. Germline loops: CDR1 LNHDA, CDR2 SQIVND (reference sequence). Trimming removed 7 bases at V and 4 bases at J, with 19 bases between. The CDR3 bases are TGTGCCAGTAACACCCCGACCCAGGGAATCTATGGCTACACCTTC. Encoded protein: CASNTPTQGIYGYTF.

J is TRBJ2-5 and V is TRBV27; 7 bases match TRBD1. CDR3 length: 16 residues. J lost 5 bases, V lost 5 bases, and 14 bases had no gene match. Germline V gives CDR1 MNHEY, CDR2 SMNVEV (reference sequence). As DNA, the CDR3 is TGTGCCAGCAGTCCTTGGACAGGTTCGGCTCCGGAGACCCAGTACTTC. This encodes CASSPWTGSAPETQYF.

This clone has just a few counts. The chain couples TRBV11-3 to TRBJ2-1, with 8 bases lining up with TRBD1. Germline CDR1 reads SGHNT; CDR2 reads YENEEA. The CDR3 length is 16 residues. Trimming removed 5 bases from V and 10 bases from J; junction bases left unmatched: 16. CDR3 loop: CASSPGQGSGAWEQFF. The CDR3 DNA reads TGTGCCAGCAGCCCAGGACAGGGTTCGGGAGCGTGGGAGCAGTTCTTC.

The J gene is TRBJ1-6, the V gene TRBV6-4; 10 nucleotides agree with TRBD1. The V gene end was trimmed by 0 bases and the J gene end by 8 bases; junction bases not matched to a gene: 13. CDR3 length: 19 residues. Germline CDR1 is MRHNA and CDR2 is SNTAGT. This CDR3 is CASSDSSPIRDRGYSPLHF. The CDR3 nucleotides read TGTGCCAGCAGTGACTCAAGCCCCATCCGGGACAGGGGTTATTCACCCCTCCACTTT.

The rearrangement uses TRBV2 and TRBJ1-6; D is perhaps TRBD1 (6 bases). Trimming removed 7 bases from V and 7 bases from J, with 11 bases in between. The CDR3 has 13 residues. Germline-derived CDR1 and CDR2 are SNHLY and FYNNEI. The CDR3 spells CASKGQGNSPLHF. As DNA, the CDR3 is TGTGCCAGCAAAGGGCAGGGGAATTCACCCCTCCACTTT.

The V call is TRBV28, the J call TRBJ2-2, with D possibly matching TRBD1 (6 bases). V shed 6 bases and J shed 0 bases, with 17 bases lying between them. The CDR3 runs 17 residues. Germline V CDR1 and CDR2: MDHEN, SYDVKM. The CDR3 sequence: CASSSGTFLANTGELFF. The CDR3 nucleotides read TGTGCCAGCAGCTCCGGGACATTCCTCGCGAACACCGGGGAGCTGTTTTTT.

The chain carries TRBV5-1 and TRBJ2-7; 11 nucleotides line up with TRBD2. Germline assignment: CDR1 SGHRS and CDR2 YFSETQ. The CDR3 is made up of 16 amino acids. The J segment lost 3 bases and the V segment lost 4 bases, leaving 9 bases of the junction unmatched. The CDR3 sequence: CASSNRPGLADYEQYF. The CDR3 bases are TGCGCCAGCAGCAACAGACCGGGACTAGCGGACTACGAGCAGTACTTC.

The CDR3 nucleotides are TGTGCCAGCAGCCTTCAGGGGACAGATACGCAGTATTTT. It encodes CASSLQGTDTQYF. This chain connects TRBV14 to TRBJ2-3, with D perhaps matching TRBD1 (6 bases). Trimming removed 4 bases from V and 3 bases from J, with 8 bases in between. CDR1 SGHDN and CDR2 FVKESK come from the germline V gene. The CDR3 is 13 amino acids.

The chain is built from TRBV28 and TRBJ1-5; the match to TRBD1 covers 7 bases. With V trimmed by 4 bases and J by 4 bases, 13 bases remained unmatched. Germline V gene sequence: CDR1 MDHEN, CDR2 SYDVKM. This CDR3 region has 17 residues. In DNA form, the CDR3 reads TGTGCCAGCAGTTCCGAACAAGGGGGACAGCTAAATCAGCCCCAGCATTTT. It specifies CASSSEQGGQLNQPQHF.